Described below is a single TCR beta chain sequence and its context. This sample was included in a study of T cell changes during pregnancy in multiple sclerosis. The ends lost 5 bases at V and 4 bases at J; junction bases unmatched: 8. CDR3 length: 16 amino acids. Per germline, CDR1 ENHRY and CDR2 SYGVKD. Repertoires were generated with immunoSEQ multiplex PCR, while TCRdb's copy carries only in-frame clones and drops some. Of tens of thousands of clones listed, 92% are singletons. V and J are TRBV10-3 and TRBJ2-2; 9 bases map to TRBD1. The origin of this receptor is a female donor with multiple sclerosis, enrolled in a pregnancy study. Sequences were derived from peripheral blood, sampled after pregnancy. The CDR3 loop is CAISRETGGSTGELFF. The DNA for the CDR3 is TGTGCCATCAGTAGGGAGACAGGGGGGAGCACCGGGGAGCTGTTTTTT.